The 23 T cell receptor beta chains given below trace back to one sample, sequenced in a study of human thymus T cells. Data came from immunoSEQ multiplex PCR; TCRdb stores just in-frame clones and leaves some out. The table has tens of thousands of clones, around 94% seen once. Material: blood. These receptors came from a boy younger than two with a congenital heart defect but otherwise immunologically healthy.

The chain uses TRBV4-3 and TRBJ1-5; D gene uncertain. CDR3 size: 15 residues. Trimming took 0 bases from V and 3 from J, leaving 9 bases between them. Germline V gene data show CDR1 as LGHNA and CDR2 as YSLEER. The CDR3: CASSQDGRINQPQHF. The CDR3 DNA sequence: TGCGCCAGCAGCCAAGACGGACGTATCAATCAGCCCCAGCATTTT.

This clone was recorded once. The chain recombines TRBV11-2 with TRBJ1-5; D remains ambiguous. The CDR3 runs 13 residues. V lost 5 bases to trimming and J lost 0 bases, with 5 bases between them. Per the germline V gene, CDR1 is SGHAT and CDR2 is FQNNGV. The CDR3 DNA reads as TGTGCCAGCAGCCCATATAGCAATCAGCCCCAGCATTTT. Amino acid sequence: CASSPYSNQPQHF.

The chain is built from TRBV7-9 and TRBJ2-1, with TRBD1 identical over 11 bases. CDR1 is SEHNR and CDR2 is FQNEAQ in the germline V gene (reference sequence). The CDR3 is 16 amino acids. V shed 5 bases and J 5 bases; nucleotides not matched to a gene: 8. CDR3 bases: TGTGCCAGCAGCCTTCCTGGGACAGGGGGGCACAATGAGCAGTTCTTC. The encoded protein is CASSLPGTGGHNEQFF.

This sequence joins TRBV7-2 and TRBJ1-2, with D unresolved. The ends were cut back, 1 base at V and 8 bases at J, with 5 bases in the middle. This CDR3 contains 11 residues. Germline V gene data show CDR1 as SGHTA and CDR2 as FQGNSA. The CDR3 protein is CASSLVVGYTF. The CDR3 region has the DNA TGTGCCAGCAGCTTAGTGGTGGGCTACACCTTC.

The rearrangement uses TRBV11-1 and TRBJ2-1; tentative D call: TRBD2 (5 bases). Trimming left V 2 bases short and J 7 bases short, with 12 bases between. This CDR3 comprises 14 residues. Per germline, CDR1 SGHAT and CDR2 FQDESV (reference sequence). CDR3 loop: CASSLPGSGNEQFF. CDR3 coding DNA: TGTGCCAGCAGCTTACCGGGATCGGGTAATGAGCAGTTCTTC. Drawing the rest from reference TRBV11-1 and TRBJ2-1, the complete variable domain is EAEVAQSPRYKITEKSQAVAFWCDPISGHATLYWYRQILGQGPELLVQFQDESVVDDSQLPKDRFSAERLKGVDSTLKIQPAELGDSAMYLCASSLPGSGNEQFFGPGTRLTVL.

CDR3 region: CASSLHIIDRAPYNEQFF. The CDR3 DNA is TGCGCCAGCAGTCTCCATATTATCGACAGGGCTCCCTACAATGAGCAGTTCTTC. The J gene is TRBJ2-1, the V gene TRBV10-1, with 7 bases matching TRBD1. CDR3 length equals 18 residues. Trimming removed 5 bases from V and 2 bases from J; junction bases left unmatched: 15. Germline CDR1 WNHNN, CDR2 SYGVQD (reference sequence).

The rearrangement uses TRBV4-1 and TRBJ1-5; 10 bases match TRBD1. The germline V gene has CDR1 MGHRA and CDR2 YSYEKL. The V and J ends lost 3 bases and 5 bases, in that order; junction bases with no gene match: 4. The CDR3 loop spans 15 amino acids. The CDR3 sequence: CASSHPGTGDQPQHF. The CDR3 coding sequence is TGCGCCAGCAGCCATCCCGGGACAGGGGATCAGCCCCAGCATTTT.

This chain connects TRBV5-1 to TRBJ1-6; 10 positions match TRBD1. CDR3 length: 15 residues. V gave up 0 bases and J gave up 7 bases; unmatched junction bases: 1. Germline CDR1 SGHRS, CDR2 YFSETQ. The CDR3 DNA reads TGCGCCAGCAGCTTGGAGGGACAGGGGAATTCACCCCTCCACTTT. This codes for CASSLEGQGNSPLHF.

The chain joins TRBV5-6 to TRBJ2-4; TRBD1 aligns across 9 bases. The CDR3 length is 15 residues. CDR1 and CDR2 from the germline V gene are SGHDT and YYEEEE. V lost 5 bases, J lost 8 bases, and 11 bases stayed unmatched. The CDR3 nucleotides are TGTGCCAGCAGTTTAAACAGGGGGCAGAATTACATTCAGTACTTC. This encodes CASSLNRGQNYIQYF. Drawing the rest from reference TRBV5-6 and TRBJ2-4, the complete variable domain is DAGVTQSPTHLIKTRGQQVTLRCSPKSGHDTVSWYQQALGQGPQFIFQYYEEEERQRGNFPDRFSGHQFPNYSSELNVNALLLGDSALYLCASSLNRGQNYIQYFGAGTRLSVL.

The CDR3 reads CATSRDPGSGNTIYF. The CDR3 bases are TGTGCCACCAGCAGAGATCCAGGGTCTGGAAACACCATATATTTT. This chain connects TRBV15 to TRBJ1-3; a weak D match, TRBD1 (5 bases). Germline lookup yields CDR1 LNHNV and CDR2 YYDKDF (reference sequence). V was trimmed by 0 bases and J by 1 base, leaving 7 bases between them. The CDR3 sequence is 15 residues long.

The V and J genes are TRBV11-2 and TRBJ2-5, with TRBD2 identical over 9 bases. J lost 3 bases, V lost 5 bases, and 7 bases had no gene match. Germline V CDR1 and CDR2: SGHAT, FQNNGV. There are 15 residues in the CDR3. DNA for the CDR3: TGTGCCAGCAGCATGATGACTAGCGGAAAAGAGACCCAGTACTTC. This sequence encodes CASSMMTSGKETQYF.

The genes are TRBV21-1 and TRBJ1-2; TRBD1 is the table's D call, not checked against the DNA. TRBV21-1 is classified as a pseudogene. CDR3 length: 13 amino acids. CDR3 DNA sequence: TGTGCCAGCAGGGTTGGGACACCCTATGGCTACACCTTC. Its protein product is CASRVGTPYGYTF.

The V gene is TRBV28, the J gene TRBJ1-2, with a weak D call TRBD1 (5 bases). The CDR3 length is 12 residues. Germline CDR1 reads MDHEN; CDR2 reads SYDVKM. With 2 bases removed from V and 5 bases from J, the gap between germline ends came to 6 bases. CDR3 region: CASSLRGYGYTF. In DNA, the CDR3 is TGTGCCAGCAGTTTACGGGGGTATGGCTACACCTTC.

The genes are TRBV7-9 and TRBJ1-2, with D hard to call. The CDR3 runs 15 residues. Germline CDR1 and CDR2: SEHNR and FQNEAQ (reference sequence). V gave up 0 bases and J gave up 1 base, with 9 bases separating them. CDR3: CASSLAMTVNYGYTF. CDR3 sequence (DNA): TGTGCCAGCAGCTTAGCGATGACTGTTAACTATGGCTACACCTTC.

The chain combines TRBV19 with TRBJ2-7; 9 bases are a match to TRBD1. Germline V gene data show CDR1 as LNHDA and CDR2 as SQIVND (reference sequence). J was trimmed by 7 bases and V by 7 bases; bases with no gene match: 5. The CDR3 is 12 amino acids. The CDR3 loop reads CASTGTGREQYF. As DNA, the CDR3 is TGTGCCAGTACCGGGACAGGGAGGGAGCAGTACTTC.

The chain carries TRBV19 and TRBJ2-7; 7 positions agree with TRBD2. Per germline, CDR1 LNHDA and CDR2 SQIVND (reference sequence). The V gene end was trimmed by 1 base and the J gene end by 0 bases; junction bases not matched to a gene: 0. CDR3 length: 14 amino acids. CDR3 region: CASSIAGGSYEQYF. The CDR3 DNA reads TGTGCCAGTAGTATAGCGGGAGGCTCCTACGAGCAGTACTTC. The full variable domain, its missing parts supplied by reference TRBV19 and TRBJ2-7, is DGGITQSPKYLFRKEGQNVTLSCEQNLNHDAMYWYRQDPGQGLRLIYYSQIVNDFQKGDIAEGYSVSREKKESFPLTVTSAQKNPTAFYLCASSIAGGSYEQYFGPGTRLTVT.

This chain uses TRBV9 with TRBJ2-5; TRBD2 aligns across 14 bases. J was trimmed by 0 bases and V by 0 bases; bases with no gene match: 4. CDR1 and CDR2 (germline): SGDLS, YYNGEE. The CDR3 runs 18 residues. The CDR3: CASSVAGLAGGHQETQYF. The DNA for the CDR3 is TGTGCCAGCAGCGTAGCCGGACTAGCGGGGGGTCACCAAGAGACCCAGTACTTC.

V gene TRBV28 combines with J gene TRBJ2-2; 11 positions match TRBD2. CDR1 and CDR2 (germline): MDHEN, SYDVKM. CDR3 length: 16 residues. With 5 bases clipped from V and 5 bases from J, the junction kept 7 bases outside the gene matches. In DNA, the CDR3 is TGTGCCAGCAGTCCCGGGACTAGCGGATCAACCGGGGAGCTGTTTTTT. Protein: CASSPGTSGSTGELFF.

The genes are TRBV7-9 and TRBJ2-3, with a possible D match to TRBD1 (5 bases). This CDR3 has 15 residues. Germline V gene data show CDR1 as SEHNR and CDR2 as FQNEAQ (reference sequence). Trimming removed 0 bases at V and 1 base at J, with 8 bases between. CDR3 amino acids: CASSLAGLGTDTQYF. Written as DNA, the CDR3 is TGTGCCAGCAGCTTAGCGGGGCTGGGCACAGATACGCAGTATTTT.

The rearrangement links TRBV4-2 to TRBJ2-5; D may be TRBD2 (5 bases). The germline V gene encodes CDR1 LGHNA and CDR2 YNFKEQ. CDR3 length: 15 amino acids. Trimming pared 0 bases from V and 1 base from J, leaving 9 bases between. CDR3 sequence: CASSQDLGLQETQYF. CDR3 nucleotide sequence: TGTGCCAGCAGCCAAGATCTCGGACTCCAAGAGACCCAGTACTTC.

The chain couples TRBV9 to TRBJ2-2; D gene uncertain. The CDR3 sequence is 14 residues long. The germline gives CDR1 SGDLS, CDR2 YYNGEE. The ends were cut back, 4 bases at V and 5 bases at J, with 12 bases in the middle. CDR3 sequence: CASSSPWGTGELFF. The CDR3 DNA reads TGTGCCAGCAGCAGCCCTTGGGGTACCGGGGAGCTGTTTTTT. Complete variable domain (other parts from reference TRBV9 and TRBJ2-2): DSGVTQTPKHLITATGQRVTLRCSPRSGDLSVYWYQQSLDQGLQFLIQYYNGEERAKGNILERFSAQQFPDLHSELNLSSLELGDSALYFCASSSPWGTGELFFGEGSRLTVL.

V is TRBV4-2 and J is TRBJ1-6; D uncertain. Germline V CDR1 and CDR2: LGHNA, YNFKEQ. The CDR3 covers 12 residues. Trimming left V 2 bases short and J 7 bases short, with 3 bases between. CDR3 nucleotides: TGTGCCAGCAGCCAAAAAAATTCACCCCTCCACTTT. Its protein is CASSQKNSPLHF.

The chain has TRBV6-5 and TRBJ1-1, with TRBD1 identical over 7 bases. Germline-derived CDR1 and CDR2 are MNHEY and SVGAGI. The CDR3 has 14 residues. The V gene end was trimmed by 7 bases and the J gene end by 3 bases; junction bases not matched to a gene: 8. Here the CDR3 DNA reads TGTGCCAGCACTCATCGACAGGGTCACACTGAAGCTTTCTTT. The encoded protein is CASTHRQGHTEAFF.